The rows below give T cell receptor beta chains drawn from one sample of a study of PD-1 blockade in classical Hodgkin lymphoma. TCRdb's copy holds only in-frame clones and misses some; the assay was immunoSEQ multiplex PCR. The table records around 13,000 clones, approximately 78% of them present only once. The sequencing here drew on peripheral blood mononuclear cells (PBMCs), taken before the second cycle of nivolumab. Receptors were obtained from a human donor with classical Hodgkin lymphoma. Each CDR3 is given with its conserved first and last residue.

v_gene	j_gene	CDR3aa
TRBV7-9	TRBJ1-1	CASSREQGLVTEAFF
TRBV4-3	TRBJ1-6	CASSQGVDNSPLHF
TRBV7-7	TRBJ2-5	CASSLRVSETQYF
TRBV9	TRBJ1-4	CASSGGAIIGEKLFF
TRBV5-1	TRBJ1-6	CASSFQGDSPLHF
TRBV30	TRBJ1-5	CAWSQQVNQPQHF
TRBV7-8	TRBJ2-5	CASSLTGGETQYF
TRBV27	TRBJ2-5	CASSNPRETQYF
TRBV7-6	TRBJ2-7	CASSQGGGLADEQYF
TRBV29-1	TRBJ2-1	CSVAGLVGSYNEQFF
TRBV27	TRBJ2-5	CASSPIRLAGGRETQYF
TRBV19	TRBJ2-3	CASSIGVGVSTDTQYF
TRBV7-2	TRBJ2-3	CASSPRFLRLAASTDTQYF
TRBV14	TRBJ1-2	CASSQVRAAYGYTF
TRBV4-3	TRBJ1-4	CASSRGQGNEKLFF
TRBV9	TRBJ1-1	CASSIGQGLVTEAFF
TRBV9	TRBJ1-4	CASSVSGQGWEKLFF
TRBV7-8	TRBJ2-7	CASSGGAGGYEQYF
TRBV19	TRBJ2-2	CASSFRVAGELFF
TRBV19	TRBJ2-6	CASSPVYDSGANVLTF
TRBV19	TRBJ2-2	CASSKGQNTGELFF
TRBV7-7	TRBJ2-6	CASSYDRPQSRANVLTF
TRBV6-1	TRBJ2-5	CASSEDLLTYETQYF
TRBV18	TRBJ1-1	CASSVRDGEAFF
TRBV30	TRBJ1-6	CAWSSGGKNSPLHF
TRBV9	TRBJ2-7	CASSVGGEGYEQYF
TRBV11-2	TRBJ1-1	CASSLNRVLYTEAFF
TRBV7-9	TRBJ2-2	CASSLVRSMSSGELFF
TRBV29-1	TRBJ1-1	CSVDEPRAYVYTEAFF